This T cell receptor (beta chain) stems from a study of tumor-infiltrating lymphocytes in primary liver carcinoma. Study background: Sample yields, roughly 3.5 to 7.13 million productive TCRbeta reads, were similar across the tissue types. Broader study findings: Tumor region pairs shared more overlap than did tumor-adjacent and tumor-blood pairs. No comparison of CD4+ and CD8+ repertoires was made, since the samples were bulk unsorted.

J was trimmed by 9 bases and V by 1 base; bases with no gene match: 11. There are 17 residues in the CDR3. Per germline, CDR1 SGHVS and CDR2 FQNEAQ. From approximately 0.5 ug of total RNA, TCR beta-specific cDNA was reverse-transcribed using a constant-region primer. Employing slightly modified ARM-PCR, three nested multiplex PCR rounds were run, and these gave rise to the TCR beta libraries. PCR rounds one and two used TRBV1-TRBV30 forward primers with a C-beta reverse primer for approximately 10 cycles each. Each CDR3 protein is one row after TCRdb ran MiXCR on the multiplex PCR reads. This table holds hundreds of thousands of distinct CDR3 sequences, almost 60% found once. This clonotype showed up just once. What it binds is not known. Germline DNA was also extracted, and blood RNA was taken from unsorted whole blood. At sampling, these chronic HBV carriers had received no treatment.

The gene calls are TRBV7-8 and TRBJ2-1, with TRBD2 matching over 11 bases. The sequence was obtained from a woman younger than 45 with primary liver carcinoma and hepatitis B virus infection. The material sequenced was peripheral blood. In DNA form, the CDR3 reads TGTGCCAGCAGCTTAGGTCAGGGACTAGCGGCTATCAGTGAGCAGTTCTTC. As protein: CASSLGQGLAAISEQFF.